This TCR beta chain was observed in a study of CD8 T cells in ankylosing spondylitis. CDR1 and CDR2 (germline): SGHRS, YFSETQ. Trimming removed 6 bases from V and 11 bases from J, with 12 bases in between. The CDR3 is 11 residues long. Whole-study results and caveats: The authors reported significant enrichment of disease-linked clones in matched ankylosing spondylitis synovial fluid. Seemingly characteristic of ankylosing spondylitis blood was a TCR beta motif consisting of about 8 highly homologous variants. Earlier authors reported some of these motif variants in reactive arthritis synovial fluid and blood.

This clonotype has a count of ten or more. Its cognate antigen is unknown. TCRdb fed the 5' RACE reads into MiXCR, producing one record per CDR3 protein. The top ten hold 5.5% to 8% of the sample, which has 240,000 or so distinct CDR3 sequences, about 11% seen once. This TCR derives from a male donor with ankylosing spondylitis or in good health (not recorded which). The sample consisted of blood, either unsorted or a sorted T cell fraction (not recorded which). The genes are TRBV5-1 and TRBJ2-1; no reliable D call. CDR3 DNA sequence: TGCGCCAGCATGAATCAAGATAAGCAGTTCTTC. Its translation is CASMNQDKQFF.